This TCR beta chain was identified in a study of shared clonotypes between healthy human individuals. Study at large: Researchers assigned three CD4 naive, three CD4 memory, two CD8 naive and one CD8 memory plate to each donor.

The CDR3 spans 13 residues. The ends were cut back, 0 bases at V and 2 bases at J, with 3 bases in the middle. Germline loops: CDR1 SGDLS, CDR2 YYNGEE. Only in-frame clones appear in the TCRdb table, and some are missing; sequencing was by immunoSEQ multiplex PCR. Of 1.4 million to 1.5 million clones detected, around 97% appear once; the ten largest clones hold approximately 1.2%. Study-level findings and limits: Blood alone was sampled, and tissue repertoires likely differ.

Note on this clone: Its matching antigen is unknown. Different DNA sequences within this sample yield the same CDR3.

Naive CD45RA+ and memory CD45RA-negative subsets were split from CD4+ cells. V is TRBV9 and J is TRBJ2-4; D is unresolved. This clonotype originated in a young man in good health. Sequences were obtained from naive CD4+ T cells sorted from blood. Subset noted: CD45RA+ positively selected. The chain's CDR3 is CASSVGTKNIQYF. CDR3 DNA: TGTGCCAGCAGCGTAGGGACCAAAAACATTCAGTACTTC. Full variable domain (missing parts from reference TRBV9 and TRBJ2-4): DSGVTQTPKHLITATGQRVTLRCSPRSGDLSVYWYQQSLDQGLQFLIQYYNGEERAKGNILERFSAQQFPDLHSELNLSSLELGDSALYFCASSVGTKNIQYFGAGTRLSVL.